The T cell receptor beta chain described here comes from a study of early T cells in non-severe SARS-CoV-2 infection. Per germline, CDR1 SGHDN and CDR2 FVKESK. The trim removed 4 bases at V and 14 bases at J, leaving 12 bases unmatched. The CDR3 spans 14 residues. Via MiXCR, TCRdb re-called the 5' RACE reads, giving one row per CDR3 protein. Of some 37,000 distinct CDR3 sequences detected, roughly 9.7% appear once; the ten largest clones hold less than 15%. Findings of the study overall: Matching against VDJdb likely underestimated virus-specific expansions, favoring anti-spike CD8.

This clonotype was picked up many times. The antigen remains undetermined. The sequenced material came from whole blood. This clonotype was sampled from an adult who was a healthcare worker with PCR-confirmed SARS-CoV-2 infection or an uninfected control (not recorded which). The chain is built from TRBV14 and TRBJ2-3, with 10 bases fitting TRBD1. CDR3 nucleotides: TGTGCCAGCAGCCTCACCGCCGGGACAGGGGTATCGTATTTT. Its protein is CASSLTAGTGVSYF.